A single sample gave rise to the 18 T cell receptor beta chains below, sequenced in a study of brain T cells in children with intractable seizures. Assay used: immunoSEQ multiplex PCR; TCRdb lists only in-frame clones, some missing. The data contain tens of thousands of clones, over 75% of them singletons. The source material was peripheral blood, sampled at surgery. The source is a girl aged 2 to 9 with tuberous sclerosis and intractable seizures.

The rearrangement joins TRBV2 to TRBJ1-4; D is possibly TRBD1 (6 bases). The CDR3 totals 14 residues. In germline, CDR1 is SNHLY, CDR2 FYNNEI. V was cut by 8 bases and J by 8 bases, with 18 bases left in between. CDR3 sequence reads: CASSGARLVEKLFF. The CDR3 nucleotides are TGTGCCAGCTCAGGGGCCCGTCTCGTCGAAAAACTGTTTTTT. Complete variable domain (other parts from reference TRBV2 and TRBJ1-4): EPEVTQTPSHQVTQMGQEVILRCVPISNHLYFYWYRQILGQKVEFLVSFYNNEISEKSEIFDDQFSVERPDGSNFTLKIRSTKLEDSAMYFCASSGARLVEKLFFGSGTQLSVL.

The chain is built from TRBV5-1 and TRBJ1-4; possibly TRBD1 for D (5 bases). The germline gives CDR1 SGHRS, CDR2 YFSETQ. The germline V and J ends were trimmed by 2 bases and 5 bases, with 10 bases remaining between them. The CDR3 runs to 14 residues. CDR3 DNA sequence: TGCGCCAGCAGCTTCAGGGACCAAAATGAAAAACTGTTTTTT. Protein sequence: CASSFRDQNEKLFF.

The V call is TRBV6-4, the J call TRBJ2-6; D possibly uses TRBD1 or TRBD2 (5 bases each). Germline-derived CDR1 and CDR2 are MRHNA and SNTAGT. This CDR3 region has 19 residues. V was shortened by 3 bases and J by 4 bases, with 22 bases between the two germline ends. The CDR3 loop reads CASSDNEMGVAAGANVLTF. The DNA of the CDR3 is TGTGCCAGCAGTGATAACGAAATGGGGGTAGCTGCCGGGGCCAACGTCCTGACTTTC.

The V call is TRBV4-1, the J call TRBJ1-5, with D perhaps matching TRBD1 (5 bases). V was clipped by 0 bases and J by 2 bases, with 14 bases between them. Germline values: CDR1 MGHRA, CDR2 YSYEKL. This CDR3 region has 17 residues. The DNA for the CDR3 is TGCGCCAGCAGCCAAGAGAGGAAGCTAGGGGGCAATCAGCCCCAGCATTTT. Translation gives CASSQERKLGGNQPQHF.

The chain couples TRBV5-1 to TRBJ2-5, with TRBD1 identical over 9 bases. CDR3 length: 15 residues. Germline V CDR1 and CDR2: SGHRS, YFSETQ. The J segment lost 5 bases and the V segment lost 4 bases, leaving 9 bases of the junction unmatched. The CDR3 loop reads CASSLQGQGGETQYF. CDR3 nucleotide sequence: TGCGCCAGCAGCCTACAGGGACAGGGAGGTGAGACCCAGTACTTC. Supplemented by reference TRBV5-1 and TRBJ2-5, the full variable domain reads KAGVTQTPRYLIKTRGQQVTLSCSPISGHRSVSWYQQTPGQGLQFLFEYFSETQRNKGNFPGRFSGRQFSNSRSEMNVSTLELGDSALYLCASSLQGQGGETQYFGPGTRLLVL.

The gene calls are TRBV19 and TRBJ1-1; D uncertain. There are 11 residues in the CDR3. Germline-derived CDR1 and CDR2 are LNHDA and SQIVND (reference sequence). The ends were cut back, 7 bases at V and 1 base at J, with 4 bases in the middle. CDR3 DNA: TGTGCCAGTATAAAGAACACTGAAGCTTTCTTT. Protein: CASIKNTEAFF.

The genes are TRBV5-6 and TRBJ1-3, with 8 bases fitting TRBD1. Germline assignment: CDR1 SGHDT and CDR2 YYEEEE. The length of the CDR3 is 16 residues. V shed 2 bases, J shed 0 bases, and the junction held 4 bases outside the gene matches. The CDR3 reads CASSFYRGYSGNTIYF. DNA for the CDR3: TGTGCCAGCAGCTTTTACAGGGGGTACTCTGGAAACACCATATATTTT.

CDR3 nucleotides: TGCGCCAGCAGTGAGTCTGGGCCAGGGGGTTCACCCCTCCACTTT. Protein product: CASSESGPGGSPLHF. This rearrangement joins TRBV10-2 to TRBJ1-6; 7 nucleotides align to TRBD1. This CDR3 spans 15 amino acids. V lost 0 bases and J lost 9; bases outside the gene matches: 5. Germline CDR1 and CDR2: WSHSY and SAAADI.

This rearrangement joins TRBV24-1 to TRBJ1-2; maybe TRBD1 (6 bases). Germline V gives CDR1 KGHDR, CDR2 SFDVKD. This CDR3 region has 13 residues. Trimming removed 5 bases at V and 7 bases at J, with 13 bases between. The CDR3 DNA follows: TGTGCCACCAGTGTCGCCGACAGGAGTGGCTACACCTTC. Its translation: CATSVADRSGYTF.

The chain is built from TRBV19 and TRBJ1-2, with a possible D match to TRBD1 (5 bases). The ends were cut back, 8 bases at V and 7 bases at J, with 14 bases in the middle. CDR1 is LNHDA and CDR2 is SQIVND in the germline V gene (reference sequence). CDR3 length: 12 amino acids. CDR3 coding DNA: TGTGCCAGTCAAGGAGGGGATACTGGCTACACCTTC. Encoded protein: CASQGGDTGYTF. Combining the CDR3 with reference TRBV19 and TRBJ1-2 gives the whole variable domain DGGITQSPKYLFRKEGQNVTLSCEQNLNHDAMYWYRQDPGQGLRLIYYSQIVNDFQKGDIAEGYSVSREKKESFPLTVTSAQKNPTAFYLCASQGGDTGYTFGSGTRLTVV.

This clone is a singleton in its sample. The rearrangement links TRBV3-1 (or the pseudogene TRBV3-2) to TRBJ2-5; 11 positions match TRBD1. J lost 5 bases, V lost 4 bases, and 6 bases had no gene match. Germline CDR1 and CDR2: LGHDT and YNNKEL (reference sequence). The CDR3 consists of 15 residues. The CDR3, as DNA: TGTGCCAGCAGCCGGCGGACAGGGGGCGGTGAGACCCAGTACTTC. Translating it yields CASSRRTGGGETQYF.

By proportion, this clone is medium-sized. The V gene is TRBV24-1, the J gene TRBJ2-5; D might be TRBD1 or TRBD2, each matching 5 bases. The CDR3 has 14 amino acids. Germline V lookup: CDR1 KGHDR, CDR2 SFDVKD. The ends were cut back, 2 bases at V and 5 bases at J, with 11 bases in the middle. The CDR3, as DNA: TGTGCCACCAGTGATTGGGGGTTGGATGAGACCCAGTACTTC. The encoded protein is CATSDWGLDETQYF.

The chain employs TRBV5-1 and TRBJ2-1; 14 bases map to TRBD2. Looked up from germline, CDR1 is SGHRS and CDR2 is YFSETQ. The CDR3 consists of 15 residues. The junction had 11 bases not matched to a gene; V was cut back by 4 bases and J by 14 bases. CDR3 bases: TGCGCCAGCAGCGCCCGGACTAGCGGGGGGCGCCCTGAGTTCTTC. Translated, it gives CASSARTSGGRPEFF. Full variable domain (missing parts from reference TRBV5-1 and TRBJ2-1): KAGVTQTPRYLIKTRGQQVTLSCSPISGHRSVSWYQQTPGQGLQFLFEYFSETQRNKGNFPGRFSGRQFSNSRSEMNVSTLELGDSALYLCASSARTSGGRPEFFGPGTRLTVL.

The chain recombines TRBV19 with TRBJ2-2; the D is unclear. V lost 6 bases to trimming and J lost 3 bases, with 5 bases between them. The CDR3 has 12 amino acids. Germline assignment: CDR1 LNHDA and CDR2 SQIVND (reference sequence). CDR3 coding DNA: TGTGCCAGTAGGATTTACACCGGGGAGCTGTTTTTT. Translation: CASRIYTGELFF.

Only a few counts were recorded for this clone. This chain joins TRBV2 and TRBJ1-6; 9 bases match TRBD1. This CDR3 has 15 residues. V was pared by 4 bases and J by 10 bases, with 8 bases of the junction left unmatched. Germline assignment: CDR1 SNHLY and CDR2 FYNNEI. In nucleotides, the CDR3 is TGTGCCAGCAGTGCCCGGACAGGGGAGGGATCACCCCTCCACTTT. Protein: CASSARTGEGSPLHF. The full variable domain, with the rest looked up from reference TRBV2 and TRBJ1-6, is EPEVTQTPSHQVTQMGQEVILRCVPISNHLYFYWYRQILGQKVEFLVSFYNNEISEKSEIFDDQFSVERPDGSNFTLKIRSTKLEDSAMYFCASSARTGEGSPLHFGNGTRLTVT.

This chain uses TRBV19 with TRBJ1-4; D remains ambiguous. Trimming left V 6 bases short and J 3 bases short, with 8 bases between. CDR3 length: 13 amino acids. Germline CDR1 and CDR2: LNHDA and SQIVND (reference sequence). The CDR3, as DNA: TGTGCCAGTAGCAGCCACGCTAATGAAAAACTGTTTTTT. Protein sequence: CASSSHANEKLFF. Filled out from reference TRBV19 and TRBJ1-4, the complete variable domain reads DGGITQSPKYLFRKEGQNVTLSCEQNLNHDAMYWYRQDPGQGLRLIYYSQIVNDFQKGDIAEGYSVSREKKESFPLTVTSAQKNPTAFYLCASSSHANEKLFFGSGTQLSVL.

The J gene is TRBJ2-2, the V gene TRBV6-4; D uncertain. The CDR3 contains 13 residues. The V end was cut by 6 bases, the J end by 4 bases, with 9 bases between. The germline gives CDR1 MRHNA, CDR2 SNTAGT. CDR3 residues: CASSDISTGELFF. DNA for the CDR3: TGTGCCAGCAGCGACATTAGCACCGGGGAGCTGTTTTTT.

The chain carries TRBV6-2 or TRBV6-3 and TRBJ1-5; 7 bases are shared with TRBD1. This CDR3 has 16 residues. Germline V gives CDR1 MNHEY, CDR2 SVGEGT. The junction had 7 bases not matched to a gene; V was cut back by 2 bases and J by 3 bases. The CDR3 here is CASSYSRTGINQPQHF. The CDR3 nucleotides read TGTGCCAGCAGTTACAGCCGGACAGGTATCAATCAGCCCCAGCATTTT.